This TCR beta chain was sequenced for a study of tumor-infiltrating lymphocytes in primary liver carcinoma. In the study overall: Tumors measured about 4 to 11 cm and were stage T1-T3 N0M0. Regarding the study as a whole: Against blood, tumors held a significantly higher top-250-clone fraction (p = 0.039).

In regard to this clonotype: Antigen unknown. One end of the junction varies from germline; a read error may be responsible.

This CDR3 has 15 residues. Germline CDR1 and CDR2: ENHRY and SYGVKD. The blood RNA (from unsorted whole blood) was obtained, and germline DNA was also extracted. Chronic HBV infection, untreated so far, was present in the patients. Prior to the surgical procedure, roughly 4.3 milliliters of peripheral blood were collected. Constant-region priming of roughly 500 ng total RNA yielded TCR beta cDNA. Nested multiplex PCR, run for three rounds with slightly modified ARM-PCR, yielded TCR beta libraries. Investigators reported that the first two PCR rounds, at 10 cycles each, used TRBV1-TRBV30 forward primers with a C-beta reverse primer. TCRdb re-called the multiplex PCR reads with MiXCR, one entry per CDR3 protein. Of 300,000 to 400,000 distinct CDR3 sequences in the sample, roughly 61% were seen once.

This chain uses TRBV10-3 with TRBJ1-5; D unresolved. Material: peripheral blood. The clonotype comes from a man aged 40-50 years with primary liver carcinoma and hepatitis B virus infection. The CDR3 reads CAISESRVDNQSQHF. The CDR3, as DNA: TGTGCCATCAGTGAGTCTAGGGTTGACAATCAGTCCCAGCATTTT.